This T cell receptor beta chain was observed in a study of blood T cell repertoires in COVID-19. Turning to the study itself: From the United States, Italy and Spain came samples of acute and convalescent COVID-19.

Germline assignment: CDR1 LNHDA and CDR2 SQIVND (reference sequence). The CDR3 runs to 13 residues. The ends lost 7 bases at V and 2 bases at J; junction bases unmatched: 5. Per the authors' pipeline: Quantification of nucleated cells was approximated via reference gene primer amplification. Data came from immunoSEQ multiplex PCR; TCRdb stores just in-frame clones and leaves some out. From that table come the V and J calls and clone size; the DNA was used to work out D and trimming. Here the sample spans about 260,000 clones, around 87% being singletons. Sequenced material: peripheral blood. The TCR comes from a woman between 40 and 50 years old who had recovered from COVID-19. This chain joins TRBV19 and TRBJ2-7; 7 positions agree with TRBD1. The CDR3 loop reads CASMGQGAYEQYF. The CDR3 DNA follows: TGTGCCAGTATGGGGCAGGGGGCCTACGAGCAGTACTTC.